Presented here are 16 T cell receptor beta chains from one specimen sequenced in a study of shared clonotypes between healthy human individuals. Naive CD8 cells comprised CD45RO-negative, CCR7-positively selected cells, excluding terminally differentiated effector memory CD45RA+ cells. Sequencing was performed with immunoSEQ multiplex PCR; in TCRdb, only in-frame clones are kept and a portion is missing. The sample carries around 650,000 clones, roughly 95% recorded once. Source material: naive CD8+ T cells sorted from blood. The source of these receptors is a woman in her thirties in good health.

The CDR3 DNA sequence: TGTGCCAGCACAGTCTACGTCTCCTACGAGCAGTACTTC. Translation gives CASTVYVSYEQYF. The genes are TRBV2 and TRBJ2-7, with no clear D. Germline CDR1 is SNHLY and CDR2 is FYNNEI. V lost 7 bases, J lost 0 bases, and 10 bases lay in between. This CDR3 is 13 amino acids long.

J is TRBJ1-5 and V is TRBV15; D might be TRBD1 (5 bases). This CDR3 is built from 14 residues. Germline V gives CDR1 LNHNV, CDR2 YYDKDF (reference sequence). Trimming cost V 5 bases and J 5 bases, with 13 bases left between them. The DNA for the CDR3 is TGTGCCACCAGCGGATGGGGGGGGGATCAGCCCCAGCATTTT. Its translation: CATSGWGGDQPQHF. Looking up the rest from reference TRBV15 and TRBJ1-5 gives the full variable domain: DAMVIQNPRYQVTQFGKPVTLSCSQTLNHNVMYWYQQKSSQAPKLLFHYYDKDFNNEADTPDNFQSRRPNTSFCFLDIRSPGLGDTAMYLCATSGWGGDQPQHFGDGTRLSIL.

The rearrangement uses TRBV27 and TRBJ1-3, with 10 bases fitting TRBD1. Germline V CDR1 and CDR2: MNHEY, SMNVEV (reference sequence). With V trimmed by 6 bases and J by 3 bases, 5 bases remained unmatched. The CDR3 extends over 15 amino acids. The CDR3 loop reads CASRTTGGFGNTIYF. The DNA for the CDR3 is TGTGCCAGCAGAACGACAGGGGGCTTTGGAAACACCATATATTTT.

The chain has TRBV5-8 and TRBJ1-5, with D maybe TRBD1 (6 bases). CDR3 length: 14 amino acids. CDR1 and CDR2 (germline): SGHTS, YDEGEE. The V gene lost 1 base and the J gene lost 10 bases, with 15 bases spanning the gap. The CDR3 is CASSLYRGQGPQHF. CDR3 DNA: TGTGCCAGCAGCTTGTATCGGGGACAAGGACCCCAGCATTTT.

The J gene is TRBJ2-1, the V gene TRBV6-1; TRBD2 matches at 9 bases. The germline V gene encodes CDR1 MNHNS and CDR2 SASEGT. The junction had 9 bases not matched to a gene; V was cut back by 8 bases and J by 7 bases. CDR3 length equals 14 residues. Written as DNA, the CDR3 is TGTGCCAGCCGGTCGACTAGCGGAAGGAATGAGCAGTTCTTC. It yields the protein CASRSTSGRNEQFF.

This chain's CDR3 is CASSLGPGTGDYGYTF. CDR3 bases: TGTGCCAGCAGCTTAGGCCCCGGGACAGGGGACTATGGCTACACCTTC. The chain uses TRBV7-2 and TRBJ1-2, with 10 bases aligning to TRBD1. J lost 3 bases, V lost 1 base, and 5 bases had no gene match. The CDR3 contains 16 residues. Germline V CDR1 and CDR2: SGHTA, FQGNSA.

As DNA, the CDR3 is TGTGCCAGACAGATTTTTACGGGCTCCTACGAGCAGTACTTC. Translated, it gives CARQIFTGSYEQYF. The V gene is TRBV2, the J gene TRBJ2-7; D gene uncertain. The CDR3 is 14 residues long. V was shortened by 9 bases and J by 0 bases, with 15 bases between the two germline ends. The germline V gene encodes CDR1 SNHLY and CDR2 FYNNEI.

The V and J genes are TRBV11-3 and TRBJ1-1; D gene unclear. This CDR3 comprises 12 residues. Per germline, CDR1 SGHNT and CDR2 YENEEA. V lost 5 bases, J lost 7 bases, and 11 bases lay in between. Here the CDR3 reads CASSLGRNEAFF. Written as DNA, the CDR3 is TGTGCCAGCAGCCTTGGGCGGAATGAAGCTTTCTTT.

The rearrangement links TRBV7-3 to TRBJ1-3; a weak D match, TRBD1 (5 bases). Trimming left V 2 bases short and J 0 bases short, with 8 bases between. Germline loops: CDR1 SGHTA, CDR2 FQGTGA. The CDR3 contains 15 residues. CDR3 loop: CASSLGTDSGNTIYF. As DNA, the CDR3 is TGTGCCAGCAGCTTAGGGACGGACTCTGGAAACACCATATATTTT.

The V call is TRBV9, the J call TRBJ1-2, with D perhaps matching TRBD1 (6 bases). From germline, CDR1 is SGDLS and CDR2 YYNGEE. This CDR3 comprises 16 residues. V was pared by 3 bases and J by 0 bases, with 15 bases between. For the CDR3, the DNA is TGTGCCAGCAGCGCGGGCAGGGGAATACCTAACTATGGCTACACCTTC. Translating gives CASSAGRGIPNYGYTF.

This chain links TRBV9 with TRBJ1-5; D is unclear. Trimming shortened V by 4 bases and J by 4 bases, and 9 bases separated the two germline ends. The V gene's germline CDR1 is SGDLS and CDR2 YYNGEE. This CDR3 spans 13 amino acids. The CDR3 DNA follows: TGTGCCAGCAGCCCATACACGAATCAGCCCCAGCATTTT. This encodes CASSPYTNQPQHF.

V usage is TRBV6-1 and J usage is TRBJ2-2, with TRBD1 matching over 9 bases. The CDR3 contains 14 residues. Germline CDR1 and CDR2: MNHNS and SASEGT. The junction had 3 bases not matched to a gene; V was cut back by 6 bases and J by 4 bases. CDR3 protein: CASRDRGGTGELFF. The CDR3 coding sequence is TGTGCCAGCAGGGACAGGGGTGGCACCGGGGAGCTGTTTTTT.

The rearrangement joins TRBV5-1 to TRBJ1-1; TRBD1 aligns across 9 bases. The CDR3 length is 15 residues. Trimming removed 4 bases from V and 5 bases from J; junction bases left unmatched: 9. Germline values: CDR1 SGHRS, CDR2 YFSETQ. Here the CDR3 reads CASSTRTGAKTEAFF. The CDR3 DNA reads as TGCGCCAGCAGCACCCGGACAGGGGCTAAAACTGAAGCTTTCTTT. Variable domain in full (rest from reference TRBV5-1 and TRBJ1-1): KAGVTQTPRYLIKTRGQQVTLSCSPISGHRSVSWYQQTPGQGLQFLFEYFSETQRNKGNFPGRFSGRQFSNSRSEMNVSTLELGDSALYLCASSTRTGAKTEAFFGQGTRLTVV.

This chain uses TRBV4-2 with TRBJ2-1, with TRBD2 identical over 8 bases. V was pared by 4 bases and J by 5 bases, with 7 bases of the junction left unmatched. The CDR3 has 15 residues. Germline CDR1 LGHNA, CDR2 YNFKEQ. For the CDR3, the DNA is TGTGCCAGCAGCCTATTAGCGGGACCCAACAATGAGCAGTTCTTC. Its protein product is CASSLLAGPNNEQFF.

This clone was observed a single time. CDR3 nucleotides: TGTGCCAGCAGCCCCGGTCTAGCGGGAACCTACGAGCAGTACTTC. Amino acid sequence: CASSPGLAGTYEQYF. The chain combines TRBV5-6 with TRBJ2-7; 9 bases agree with TRBD2. The CDR3 length is 15 residues. Germline loops: CDR1 SGHDT, CDR2 YYEEEE. V trimming: 4 bases; J trimming: 2 bases; junction bases outside the gene matches: 7.

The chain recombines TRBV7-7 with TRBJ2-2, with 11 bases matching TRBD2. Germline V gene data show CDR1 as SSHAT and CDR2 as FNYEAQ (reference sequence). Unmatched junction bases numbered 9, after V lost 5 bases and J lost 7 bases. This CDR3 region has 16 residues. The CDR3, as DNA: TGTGCCAGCAGCGAAGTACTAGCGGGAGAAATCGGGGAGCTGTTTTTT. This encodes CASSEVLAGEIGELFF.